The text below deals with one T cell receptor beta chain. Antigen specificity is unknown. The sample belongs to a study of cytomegalovirus exposure and HLA in healthy donors. Across the study: Of 300 to 500 genotyped donors, more than 65% grouped in the Caucasian-associated ancestry cluster. Study findings and constraints: TCR beta V- and J-gene trimming, according to a later analysis, was linked to a missense DCLRE1C variant.

PCR was performed using 60 Vbeta and 13 Jbeta primers. Assay used: immunoSEQ multiplex PCR; TCRdb lists only in-frame clones, some missing. The repertoire holds fewer than 250,000 clones, roughly 87% seen once, with around 6% in the top ten. The V gene lost 5 bases and the J gene lost 5 bases, with 6 bases spanning the gap. In germline, CDR1 is LNHDA, CDR2 SQIVND (reference sequence). This CDR3 contains 11 residues. The sequence was collected from a man aged 40-55 years in good health and CMV-seropositive. The chain is built from TRBV19 and TRBJ2-5; unclear D gene. The sequenced material came from PBMCs. The CDR3 nucleotides are TGTGCCAGTAGTCCCGGGGAGACCCAGTACTTC. Protein product: CASSPGETQYF.